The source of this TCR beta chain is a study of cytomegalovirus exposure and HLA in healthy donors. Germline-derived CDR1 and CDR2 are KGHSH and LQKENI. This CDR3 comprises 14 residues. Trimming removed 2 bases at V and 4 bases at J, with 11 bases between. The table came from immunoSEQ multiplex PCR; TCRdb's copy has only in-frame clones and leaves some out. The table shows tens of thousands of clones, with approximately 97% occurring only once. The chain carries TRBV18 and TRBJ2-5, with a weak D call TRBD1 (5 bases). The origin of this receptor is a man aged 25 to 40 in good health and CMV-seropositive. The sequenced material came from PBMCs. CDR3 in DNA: TGTGCCAGCTCACCAGGGGCCGGGCGAGAGACCCAGTACTTC. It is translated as CASSPGAGRETQYF.